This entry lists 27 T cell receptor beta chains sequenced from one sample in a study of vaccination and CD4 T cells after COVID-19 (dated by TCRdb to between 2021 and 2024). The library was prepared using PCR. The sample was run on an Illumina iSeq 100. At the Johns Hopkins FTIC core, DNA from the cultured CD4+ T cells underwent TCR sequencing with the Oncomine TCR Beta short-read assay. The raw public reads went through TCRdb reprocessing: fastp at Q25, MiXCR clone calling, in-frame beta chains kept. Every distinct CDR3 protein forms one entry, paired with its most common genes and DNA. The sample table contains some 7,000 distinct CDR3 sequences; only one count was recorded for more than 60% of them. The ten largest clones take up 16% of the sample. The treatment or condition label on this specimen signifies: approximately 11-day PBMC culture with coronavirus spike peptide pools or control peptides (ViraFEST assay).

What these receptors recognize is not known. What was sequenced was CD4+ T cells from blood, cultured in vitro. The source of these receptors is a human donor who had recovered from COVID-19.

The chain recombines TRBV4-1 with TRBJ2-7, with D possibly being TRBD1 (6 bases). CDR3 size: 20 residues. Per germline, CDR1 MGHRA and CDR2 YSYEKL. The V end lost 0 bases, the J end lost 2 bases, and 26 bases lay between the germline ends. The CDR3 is CASSQEILGPGNRVAYEQYF. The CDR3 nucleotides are TGCGCCAGCAGCCAAGAGATTCTGGGACCAGGGAACAGGGTTGCCTACGAGCAGTACTTC.

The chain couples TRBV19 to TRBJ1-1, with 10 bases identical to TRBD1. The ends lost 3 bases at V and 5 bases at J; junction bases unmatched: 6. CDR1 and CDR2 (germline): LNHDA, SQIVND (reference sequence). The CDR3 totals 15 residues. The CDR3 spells CASSIRDRGETEAFF. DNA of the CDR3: TGTGCCAGTAGTATTCGGGACAGGGGAGAGACTGAAGCTTTCTTT.

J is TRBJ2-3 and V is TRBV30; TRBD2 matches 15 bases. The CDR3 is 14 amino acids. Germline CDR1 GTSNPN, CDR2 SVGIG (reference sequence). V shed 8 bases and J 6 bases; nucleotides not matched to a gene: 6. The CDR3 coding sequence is TGTGCCCGGGGACTAGCGGGAGGTGGGGATACGCAGTATTTT. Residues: CARGLAGGGDTQYF.

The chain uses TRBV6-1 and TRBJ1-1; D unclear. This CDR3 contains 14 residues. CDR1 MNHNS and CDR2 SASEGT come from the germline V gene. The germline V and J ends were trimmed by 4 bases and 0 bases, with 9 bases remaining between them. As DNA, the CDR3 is TGTGCCAGCAGTGGGCGTCGGATGAACACTGAAGCTTTCTTT. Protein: CASSGRRMNTEAFF.

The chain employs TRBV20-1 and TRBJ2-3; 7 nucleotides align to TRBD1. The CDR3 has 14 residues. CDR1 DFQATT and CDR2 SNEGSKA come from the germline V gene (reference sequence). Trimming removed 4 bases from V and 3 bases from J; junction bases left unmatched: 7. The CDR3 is CSAIPTGLTDTQYF. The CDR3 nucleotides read TGCAGTGCTATCCCGACAGGGTTAACAGATACGCAGTATTTT.

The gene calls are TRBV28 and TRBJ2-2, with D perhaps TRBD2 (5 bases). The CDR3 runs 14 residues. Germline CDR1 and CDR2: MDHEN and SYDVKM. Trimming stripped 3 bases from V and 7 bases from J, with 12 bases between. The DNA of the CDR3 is TGTGCCAGCAGTTTTCGGGAATTGGGCGGGGAGCTGTTTTTT. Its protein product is CASSFRELGGELFF.

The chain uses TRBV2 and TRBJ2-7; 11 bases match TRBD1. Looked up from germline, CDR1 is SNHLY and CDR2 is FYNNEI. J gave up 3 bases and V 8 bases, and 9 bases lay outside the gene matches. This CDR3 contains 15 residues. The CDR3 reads CASSRTGGPDYEQYF. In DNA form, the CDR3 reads TGTGCCAGCTCCCGGACAGGGGGCCCGGACTACGAGCAGTACTTC.

CDR3 in amino acids: CSARVFGVGETQYF. As DNA, the CDR3 is TGCAGTGCTAGAGTGTTCGGGGTGGGAGAGACCCAGTACTTC. The chain uses TRBV20-1 and TRBJ2-5; a weak D match, TRBD2 (5 bases). The V end lost 1 base, the J end lost 4 bases, and 13 bases lay between the germline ends. The CDR3 runs to 14 residues. Per germline, CDR1 DFQATT and CDR2 SNEGSKA (reference sequence).

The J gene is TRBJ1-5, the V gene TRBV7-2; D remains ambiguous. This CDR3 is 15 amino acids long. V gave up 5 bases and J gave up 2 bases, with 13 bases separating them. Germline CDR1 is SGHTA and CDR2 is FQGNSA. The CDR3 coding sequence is TGTGCCAGCAGCCAAATCCCGGGTGGCAATCAGCCCCAGCATTTT. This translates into CASSQIPGGNQPQHF. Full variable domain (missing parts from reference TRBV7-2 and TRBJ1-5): GAGVSQSPSNKVTEKGKDVELRCDPISGHTALYWYRQSLGQGLEFLIYFQGNSAPDKSGLPSDRFSAERTGGSVSTLTIQRTQQEDSAVYLCASSQIPGGNQPQHFGDGTRLSIL.

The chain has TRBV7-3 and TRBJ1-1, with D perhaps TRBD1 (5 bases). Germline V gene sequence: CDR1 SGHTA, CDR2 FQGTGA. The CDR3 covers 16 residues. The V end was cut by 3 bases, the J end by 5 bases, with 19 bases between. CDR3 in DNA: TGTGCCAGCAGCTTTGCCGGGACCTCCGTCAGGACTGAAGCTTTCTTT. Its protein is CASSFAGTSVRTEAFF.

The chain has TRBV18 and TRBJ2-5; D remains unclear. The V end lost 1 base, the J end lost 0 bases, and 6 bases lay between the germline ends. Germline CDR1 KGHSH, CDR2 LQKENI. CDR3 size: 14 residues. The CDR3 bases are TGTGCCAGCTCACCACAACCGGACCAAGAGACCCAGTACTTC. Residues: CASSPQPDQETQYF. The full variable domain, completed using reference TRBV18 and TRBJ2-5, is NAGVMQNPRHLVRRRGQEARLRCSPMKGHSHVYWYRQLPEEGLKFMVYLQKENIIDESGMPKERFSAEFPKEGPSILRIQQVVRGDSAAYFCASSPQPDQETQYFGPGTRLLVL.

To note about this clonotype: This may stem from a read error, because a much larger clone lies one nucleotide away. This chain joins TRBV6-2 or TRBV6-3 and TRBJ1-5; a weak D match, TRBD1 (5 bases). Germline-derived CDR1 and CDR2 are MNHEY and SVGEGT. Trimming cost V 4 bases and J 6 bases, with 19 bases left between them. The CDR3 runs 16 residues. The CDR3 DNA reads TGTGCCAGCAGTTCAGGAGTTAAGGGGTCTAGTCAGCCCCAGCATTTT. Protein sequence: CASSSGVKGSSQPQHF.

The chain's CDR3 is CASSPPGAYSNQPQHF. CDR3 sequence (DNA): TGTGCCAGCTCACCACCCGGGGCGTACTCTAATCAGCCCCAGCATTTT. The chain carries TRBV18 and TRBJ1-5; maybe TRBD1 (5 bases). CDR1 is KGHSH and CDR2 is LQKENI in the germline V gene. This CDR3 has 16 amino acids. V was pared by 0 bases and J by 4 bases, with 13 bases between.

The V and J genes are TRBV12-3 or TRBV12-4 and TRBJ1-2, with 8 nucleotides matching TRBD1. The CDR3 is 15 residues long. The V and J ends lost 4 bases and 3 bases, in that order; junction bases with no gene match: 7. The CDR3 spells CASSSLSTGDYGYTF. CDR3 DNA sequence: TGTGCCAGCAGTTCATTATCGACAGGGGACTATGGCTACACCTTC.

CDR3 sequence: CASSAPTGGPGYTF. The DNA for the CDR3 is TGTGCCAGCAGCGCCCCTACAGGGGGCCCTGGCTACACCTTC. V usage is TRBV11-2 and J usage is TRBJ1-2, with 9 nucleotides matching TRBD1. Germline V gene sequence: CDR1 SGHAT, CDR2 FQNNGV. J lost 7 bases, V lost 5 bases, and 8 bases had no gene match. This CDR3 spans 14 amino acids.

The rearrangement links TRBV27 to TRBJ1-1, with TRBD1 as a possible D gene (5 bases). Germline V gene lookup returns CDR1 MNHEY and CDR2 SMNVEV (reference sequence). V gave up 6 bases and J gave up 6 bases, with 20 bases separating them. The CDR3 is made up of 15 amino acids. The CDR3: CASSPHQGGVSEAFF. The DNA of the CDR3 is TGTGCCAGCAGCCCCCACCAGGGAGGGGTCTCTGAAGCTTTCTTT.

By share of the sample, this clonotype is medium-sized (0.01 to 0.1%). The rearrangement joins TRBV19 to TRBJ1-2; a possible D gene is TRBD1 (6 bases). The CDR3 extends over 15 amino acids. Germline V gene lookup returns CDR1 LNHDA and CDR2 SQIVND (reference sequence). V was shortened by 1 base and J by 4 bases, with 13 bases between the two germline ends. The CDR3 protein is CASSIGSGALYGYTF. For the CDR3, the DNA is TGTGCCAGTAGTATAGGTTCAGGGGCCCTCTATGGCTACACCTTC.

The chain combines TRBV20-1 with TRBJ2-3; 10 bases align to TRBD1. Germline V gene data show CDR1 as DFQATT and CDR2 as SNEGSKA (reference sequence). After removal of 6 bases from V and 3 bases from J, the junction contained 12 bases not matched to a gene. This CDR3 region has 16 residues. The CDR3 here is CSAPTEPGQGTDTQYF. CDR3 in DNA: TGCAGTGCGCCAACAGAACCGGGACAGGGGACAGATACGCAGTATTTT.

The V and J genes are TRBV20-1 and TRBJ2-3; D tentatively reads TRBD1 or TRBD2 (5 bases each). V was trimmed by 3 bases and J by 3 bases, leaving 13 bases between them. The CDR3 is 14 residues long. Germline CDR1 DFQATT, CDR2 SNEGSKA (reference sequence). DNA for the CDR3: TGCAGTGCTAGTAAGCGCGAGGGGACAGATACGCAGTATTTT. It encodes CSASKREGTDTQYF.

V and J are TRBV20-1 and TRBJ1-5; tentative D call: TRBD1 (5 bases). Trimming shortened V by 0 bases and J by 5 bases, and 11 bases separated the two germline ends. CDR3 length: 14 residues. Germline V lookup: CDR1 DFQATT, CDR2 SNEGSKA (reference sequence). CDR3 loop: CSARDGRGYQPQHF. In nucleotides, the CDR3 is TGCAGTGCTAGAGATGGTAGGGGATATCAGCCCCAGCATTTT.

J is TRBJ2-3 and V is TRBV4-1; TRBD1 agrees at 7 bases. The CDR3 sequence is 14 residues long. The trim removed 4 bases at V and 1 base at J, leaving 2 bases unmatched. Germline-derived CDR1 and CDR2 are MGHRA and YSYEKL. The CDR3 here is CASSPGQGTDTQYF. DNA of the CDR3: TGCGCCAGCAGCCCCGGACAGGGCACAGATACGCAGTATTTT.

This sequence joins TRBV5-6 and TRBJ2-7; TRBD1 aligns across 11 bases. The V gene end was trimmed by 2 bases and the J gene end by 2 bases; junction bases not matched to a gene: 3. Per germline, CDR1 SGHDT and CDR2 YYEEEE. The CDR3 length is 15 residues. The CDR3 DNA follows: TGTGCCAGCAGCTTCCCGGGACAGGGGGCCTACGAGCAGTACTTC. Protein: CASSFPGQGAYEQYF.

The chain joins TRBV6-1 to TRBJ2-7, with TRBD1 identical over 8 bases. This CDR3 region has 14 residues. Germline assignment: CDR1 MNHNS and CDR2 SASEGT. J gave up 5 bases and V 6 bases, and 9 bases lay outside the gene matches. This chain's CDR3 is CASRGTGGKNEQYF. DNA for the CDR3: TGTGCCAGCAGGGGGACAGGTGGGAAAAACGAGCAGTACTTC.

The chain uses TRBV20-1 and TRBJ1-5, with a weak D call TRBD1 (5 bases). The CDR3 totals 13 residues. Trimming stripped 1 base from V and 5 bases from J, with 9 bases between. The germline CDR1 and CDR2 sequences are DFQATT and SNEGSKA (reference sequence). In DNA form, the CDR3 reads TGCAGTGCTAGAGGCAGGGACCATCAGCCCCAGCATTTT. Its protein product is CSARGRDHQPQHF.

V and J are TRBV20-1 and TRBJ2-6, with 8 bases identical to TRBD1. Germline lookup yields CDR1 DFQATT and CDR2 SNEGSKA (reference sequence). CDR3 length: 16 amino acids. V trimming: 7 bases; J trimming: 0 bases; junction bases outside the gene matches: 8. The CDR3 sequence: CSVATGVNSGANVLTF. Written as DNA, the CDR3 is TGCAGTGTCGCGACAGGGGTAAACTCTGGGGCCAACGTCCTGACTTTC.

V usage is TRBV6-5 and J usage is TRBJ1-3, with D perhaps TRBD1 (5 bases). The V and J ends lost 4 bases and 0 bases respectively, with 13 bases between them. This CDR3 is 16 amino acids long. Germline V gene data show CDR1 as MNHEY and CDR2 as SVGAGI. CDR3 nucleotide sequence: TGTGCCAGCAGTTTCACGGGGACTCACTCTGGAAACACCATATATTTT. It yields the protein CASSFTGTHSGNTIYF.

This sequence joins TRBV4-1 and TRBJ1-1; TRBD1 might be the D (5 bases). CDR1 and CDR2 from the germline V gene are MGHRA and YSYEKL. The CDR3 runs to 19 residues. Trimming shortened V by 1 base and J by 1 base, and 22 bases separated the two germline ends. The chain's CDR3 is CASSQGPGRAMGTNTEAFF. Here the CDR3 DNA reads TGCGCCAGCAGCCAAGGTCCCGGGAGGGCTATGGGGACGAACACTGAAGCTTTCTTT.